These 30 T cell receptor beta chains were all obtained from the same sample, sequenced in a study of blood T cell repertoires in COVID-19. The repertoire was sequenced with immunoSEQ multiplex PCR; TCRdb's copy has only in-frame clones and lacks some. The sample lists fewer than 300,000 clones, approximately 87% occurring once. The sequenced sample consisted of peripheral blood. These TCRs come from a woman in her thirties with COVID-19, enrolled during active disease.

This clone has a handful of counts. The gene calls are TRBV18 and TRBJ2-7, with D possibly matching TRBD2 (7 bases). Between the trimmed V and J ends, which lost 6 bases and 4 bases, there was a span of 19 bases. Germline CDR1 KGHSH, CDR2 LQKENI. The CDR3 totals 15 residues. CDR3 nucleotide sequence: TGTGCCAGCTCCCAAACAACGGGGGGCGGATACGAGCAGTACTTC. Protein product: CASSQTTGGGYEQYF. The whole variable domain, filled in from reference TRBV18 and TRBJ2-7, reads NAGVMQNPRHLVRRRGQEARLRCSPMKGHSHVYWYRQLPEEGLKFMVYLQKENIIDESGMPKERFSAEFPKEGPSILRIQQVVRGDSAAYFCASSQTTGGGYEQYFGPGTRLTVT.

This chain links TRBV20-1 with TRBJ2-7, with unresolved D. In germline, CDR1 is DFQATT, CDR2 SNEGSKA (reference sequence). This CDR3 comprises 10 residues. CDR3 in amino acids: CSPIEYEQYF. CDR3 coding DNA: TGCAGCCCGATAGAATACGAGCAGTACTTC.

This clone showed up just once. The V and J genes are TRBV28 and TRBJ1-5; no firm D call. Trimming shortened V by 1 base and J by 0 bases, and 19 bases separated the two germline ends. This CDR3 region has 19 residues. The germline gives CDR1 MDHEN, CDR2 SYDVKM. CDR3 in DNA: TGTGCCAGCAGTTTATATGGCAGCGCTTCGAGTTATAGCAATCAGCCCCAGCATTTT. Its translation is CASSLYGSASSYSNQPQHF. The full variable domain, its missing parts supplied by reference TRBV28 and TRBJ1-5, is DVKVTQSSRYLVKRTGEKVFLECVQDMDHENMFWYRQDPGLGLRLIYFSYDVKMKEKGDIPEGYSVSREKKERFSLILESASTNQTSMYLCASSLYGSASSYSNQPQHFGDGTRLSIL.

This chain uses TRBV24-1 with TRBJ2-7; the match to TRBD1 covers 9 bases. V lost 6 bases to trimming and J lost 4 bases; unmatched junction nucleotides: 6. The germline V gene has CDR1 KGHDR and CDR2 SFDVKD. CDR3 length equals 14 residues. The CDR3 region is CATSRTGGEYEQYF. DNA for the CDR3: TGTGCCACCAGTAGAACAGGGGGCGAGTACGAGCAGTACTTC.

This clone was seen once. The CDR3 DNA follows: TGCGCCAGCAGCTTACAGAACTCTAACTATGGCTACACCTTC. Protein: CASSLQNSNYGYTF. The V and J genes are TRBV5-1 and TRBJ1-2; no definite D call. Per germline, CDR1 SGHRS and CDR2 YFSETQ. The CDR3 runs 14 residues. V lost 2 bases, J lost 0 bases, and 8 bases lay in between.

The chain couples TRBV6-5 to TRBJ1-3; maybe TRBD1 (6 bases). This CDR3 has 15 residues. V gave up 0 bases and J gave up 4 bases, with 10 bases separating them. Germline loops: CDR1 MNHEY, CDR2 SVGAGI. The CDR3 region has the DNA TGTGCCAGCAGTTACTCGGACAGCAGAGGAAACACCATATATTTT. This gives the protein CASSYSDSRGNTIYF.

This chain links TRBV29-1 with TRBJ1-2, with 9 bases aligning to TRBD1. The CDR3 has 15 residues. The V segment lost 5 bases and the J segment 0 bases; nucleotides outside the gene matches: 7. Germline assignment: CDR1 SQVTM and CDR2 ANQGSEA. CDR3 region: CSVCKTGGSNYGYTF. The CDR3 region has the DNA TGCAGCGTTTGTAAGACAGGGGGATCTAACTATGGCTACACCTTC.

J is TRBJ2-5 and V is TRBV12-3 or TRBV12-4; possibly TRBD1 for D (6 bases). The CDR3 has 13 amino acids. Trimming cost V 5 bases and J 8 bases, with 15 bases left between them. The CDR3 sequence: CASSIKLGGTQYF. In nucleotides, the CDR3 is TGTGCCAGCAGTATCAAGTTAGGGGGTACCCAGTACTTC.

This chain uses TRBV13 with TRBJ1-2; D is unclear. CDR1 PRHDT and CDR2 FYEKMQ come from the germline V gene (reference sequence). CDR3 length equals 15 residues. The V and J ends lost 5 bases and 6 bases respectively, with 19 bases between them. CDR3 nucleotide sequence: TGTGCCAGCAGCCCCCCCACCGAGCAGGCTAATGGCTACACCTTC. Translation: CASSPPTEQANGYTF.

The chain uses TRBV6-6 and TRBJ2-7, with D hard to call. The CDR3 loop spans 14 amino acids. CDR1 is MNHNY and CDR2 is SVGAGI in the germline V gene (reference sequence). V lost 0 bases to trimming and J lost 4 bases, with 10 bases between them. The CDR3 sequence: CASSYSSSSYEQYF. CDR3 sequence (DNA): TGTGCCAGCAGTTACTCGAGTTCGAGTTACGAGCAGTACTTC.

The chain has TRBV27 and TRBJ1-2; D possibly corresponds to TRBD1 (5 bases). Germline values: CDR1 MNHEY, CDR2 SMNVEV (reference sequence). The CDR3 covers 14 residues. Trimming stripped 6 bases from V and 6 bases from J, with 17 bases between. The CDR3 nucleotides read TGTGCCAGCAGCCATCCCGACAGCCCAGATGGCTACACCTTC. Translating gives CASSHPDSPDGYTF.

V and J are TRBV11-2 and TRBJ2-3, with 15 nucleotides matching TRBD2. Losses at the gene ends were 4 bases for V and 8 bases for J; bases not matched to a gene: 4. There are 15 residues in the CDR3. Germline V lookup: CDR1 SGHAT, CDR2 FQNNGV. This CDR3 is CASSWTSGGVGTQYF. The CDR3 bases are TGTGCCAGCAGCTGGACTAGCGGGGGGGTGGGTACGCAGTATTTT.

The chain joins TRBV5-6 to TRBJ1-1; 8 nucleotides agree with TRBD1. The CDR3 runs to 16 residues. Germline-derived CDR1 and CDR2 are SGHDT and YYEEEE. V lost 1 base to trimming and J lost 3 bases; unmatched junction nucleotides: 8. The CDR3 coding sequence is TGTGCCAGCAGCTTGATCCCAGGGGGCCGCGACACTGAAGCTTTCTTT. Its translation: CASSLIPGGRDTEAFF.

This clone was recorded once. V usage is TRBV11-3 and J usage is TRBJ2-7, with D uncertain. This CDR3 has 13 amino acids. Germline CDR1 reads SGHNT; CDR2 reads YENEEA. V was shortened by 5 bases and J by 5 bases, with 13 bases between the two germline ends. As DNA, the CDR3 is TGTGCCAGCAGCCTGACTGTTTCTGACGAGCAGTACTTC. It translates to CASSLTVSDEQYF. Variable domain in full (rest from reference TRBV11-3 and TRBJ2-7): EAGVVQSPRYKIIEKKQPVAFWCNPISGHNTLYWYLQNLGQGPELLIRYENEEAVDDSQLPKDRFSAERLKGVDSTLKIQPAELGDSAVYLCASSLTVSDEQYFGPGTRLTVT.

Worth noting for this clone: A junction boundary mismatches the germline segment, possibly from a read error. This rearrangement joins TRBV5-1 to TRBJ2-2; perhaps TRBD1 as D (6 bases). CDR1 and CDR2 (germline): SGHRS, YFSETQ. The CDR3 has 18 amino acids. This chain's CDR3 is CASRGTDFRGPKTGELFF. Here the CDR3 DNA reads TGCGCCAGCAGGGGGACCGATTTCAGGGGACCGAAGACCGGGGAGCTGTTTTTT.

The chain couples TRBV19 to TRBJ1-2; a possible D gene is TRBD1 (6 bases). The V and J ends lost 3 bases and 8 bases respectively, with 10 bases between them. The CDR3 runs to 12 residues. Germline V CDR1 and CDR2: LNHDA, SQIVND (reference sequence). The DNA of the CDR3 is TGTGCCAGTAGTATGGGCAGGGGAGGCTACACCTTC. Translated: CASSMGRGGYTF.

The chain recombines TRBV27 with TRBJ1-5; D perhaps matches TRBD1 (5 bases). Deletions cut 1 base from V and 4 bases from J, with 11 bases between. In germline, CDR1 is MNHEY, CDR2 SMNVEV (reference sequence). There are 15 residues in the CDR3. CDR3 DNA sequence: TGTGCCAGCAGTTTATTTCAGGGTAGTAATCAGCCCCAGCATTTT. Protein sequence: CASSLFQGSNQPQHF.

J is TRBJ2-7 and V is TRBV13, with 8 bases aligning to TRBD1. Per the germline V gene, CDR1 is PRHDT and CDR2 is FYEKMQ (reference sequence). The V gene end was trimmed by 4 bases and the J gene end by 5 bases; junction bases not matched to a gene: 19. This CDR3 has 18 residues. The CDR3, as DNA: TGTGCCAGCAGCTCCCTGGGCTCGACAGGGGATGGGTCCGACGAGCAGTACTTC. Translating it yields CASSSLGSTGDGSDEQYF.

The rearrangement links TRBV7-9 to TRBJ2-3, with 8 bases aligning to TRBD2. The germline V gene has CDR1 SEHNR and CDR2 FQNEAQ (reference sequence). V was pared by 3 bases and J by 3 bases, with 5 bases of the junction left unmatched. This CDR3 has 15 residues. CDR3 protein: CASSLFTSGTDTQYF. CDR3 DNA: TGTGCCAGCAGCTTGTTTACTAGCGGTACAGATACGCAGTATTTT.

This chain uses TRBV7-9 with TRBJ1-1, with TRBD1 matching 7 bases. Germline trimming cut 5 bases from V and 1 base from J; bases unmatched to any gene: 4. CDR3 length: 14 amino acids. Germline V CDR1 and CDR2: SEHNR, FQNEAQ (reference sequence). CDR3 residues: CASSINRGNTEAFF. CDR3 nucleotide sequence: TGTGCCAGCAGCATTAACAGGGGGAACACTGAAGCTTTCTTT.

The rearrangement links TRBV2 to TRBJ1-3, with D tentatively TRBD1 (6 bases). V was shortened by 6 bases and J by 4 bases, with 13 bases between the two germline ends. Germline V gene sequence: CDR1 SNHLY, CDR2 FYNNEI. This CDR3 is 14 amino acids long. The CDR3 is CASSPTGTGNTIYF. The CDR3 nucleotides are TGTGCCAGCAGCCCGACAGGCACAGGAAACACCATATATTTT.

This clone occurred a few times. Other nucleotide sequences from this sample produce the same CDR3. The rearrangement uses TRBV27 and TRBJ2-7; D remains ambiguous. The germline CDR1 and CDR2 sequences are MNHEY and SMNVEV (reference sequence). The V gene lost 0 bases and the J gene lost 0 bases, with 6 bases spanning the gap. This CDR3 comprises 14 residues. CDR3: CASSLSAGSYEQYF. For the CDR3, the DNA is TGTGCCAGCAGTTTATCAGCAGGCTCCTACGAGCAGTACTTC.

V gene TRBV28 combines with J gene TRBJ1-1, with D possibly matching TRBD1 (6 bases). V shed 3 bases and J shed 5 bases, with 10 bases lying between them. The CDR3 contains 13 residues. The V gene's germline CDR1 is MDHEN and CDR2 SYDVKM. CDR3 amino acids: CASSFVRGTEAFF. CDR3 DNA sequence: TGTGCCAGCAGTTTTGTAAGGGGGACTGAAGCTTTCTTT. Complete variable domain (other parts from reference TRBV28 and TRBJ1-1): DVKVTQSSRYLVKRTGEKVFLECVQDMDHENMFWYRQDPGLGLRLIYFSYDVKMKEKGDIPEGYSVSREKKERFSLILESASTNQTSMYLCASSFVRGTEAFFGQGTRLTVV.

CDR3 sequence reads: CASSYAPRFGTGTAYEQYF. The CDR3 DNA reads TGTGCCAGCAGTTATGCCCCTAGGTTCGGGACAGGGACCGCCTACGAGCAGTACTTC. V usage is TRBV28 and J usage is TRBJ2-7; 9 nucleotides line up with TRBD1. The V gene end was trimmed by 4 bases and the J gene end by 2 bases; junction bases not matched to a gene: 18. The germline gives CDR1 MDHEN, CDR2 SYDVKM. The CDR3 has 19 amino acids.

This chain joins TRBV7-9 and TRBJ2-6; D gene unclear. The V gene lost 3 bases and the J gene lost 1 base, with 4 bases spanning the gap. CDR3 length: 14 residues. CDR1 is SEHNR and CDR2 is FQNEAQ in the germline V gene (reference sequence). The CDR3: CASSLSSGANVLTF. CDR3 nucleotides: TGTGCCAGCAGCTTGTCTTCTGGGGCCAACGTCCTGACTTTC.

The gene calls are TRBV28 and TRBJ1-1, with D possibly TRBD1 on 5 matching bases. CDR3 length: 17 amino acids. Germline V gives CDR1 MDHEN, CDR2 SYDVKM. V lost 1 base and J lost 0, with 15 bases in between. For the CDR3, the DNA is TGTGCCAGCAGTTTATCCAGGGTATATCACTTGAACACTGAAGCTTTCTTT. It codes for CASSLSRVYHLNTEAFF. Variable domain in full (rest from reference TRBV28 and TRBJ1-1): DVKVTQSSRYLVKRTGEKVFLECVQDMDHENMFWYRQDPGLGLRLIYFSYDVKMKEKGDIPEGYSVSREKKERFSLILESASTNQTSMYLCASSLSRVYHLNTEAFFGQGTRLTVV.

The chain employs TRBV6-6 and TRBJ2-7; D unresolved. The ends were cut back, 6 bases at V and 3 bases at J, with 12 bases in the middle. Germline CDR1 and CDR2: MNHNY and SVGAGI (reference sequence). The CDR3 is 13 amino acids. The CDR3 DNA reads TGTGCCAGCAGCCCCCCCACGGGCTACGAGCAGTACTTC. Translated: CASSPPTGYEQYF.

This chain connects TRBV5-5 to TRBJ1-5; 8 bases align to TRBD1. The junction had 4 bases not matched to a gene; V was cut back by 0 bases and J by 5 bases. The germline V gene has CDR1 SGHKS and CDR2 YYEKEE (reference sequence). The CDR3 is made up of 15 amino acids. CDR3 DNA sequence: TGTGCCAGCAGCTTGGAGGCAGGGGGCCATCAGCCCCAGCATTTT. Protein sequence: CASSLEAGGHQPQHF.

This clone was counted a single time. The V and J genes are TRBV24-1 and TRBJ2-1, with TRBD2 matching over 13 bases. This CDR3 is 19 amino acids long. The J segment lost 9 bases and the V segment lost 4 bases, leaving 17 bases of the junction unmatched. Germline CDR1 is KGHDR and CDR2 is SFDVKD. The CDR3 sequence is CATSDTGISLAGGPGEQFF. The CDR3 nucleotides are TGTGCCACCAGTGACACAGGGATTTCACTAGCGGGGGGGCCTGGTGAGCAGTTCTTC.

The CDR3 protein is CASSQRRAGNTIYF. The CDR3 coding sequence is TGTGCCAGCAGCCAACGCAGGGCTGGAAACACCATATATTTT. This chain uses TRBV4-2 with TRBJ1-3; TRBD1 is a possible D gene (5 bases). The germline gives CDR1 LGHNA, CDR2 YNFKEQ. V dropped 2 bases and J dropped 2 bases, with 7 bases sitting between them. This CDR3 contains 14 residues.